These 28 T cell receptor beta chains came from one sample sequenced in a study of tumor-infiltrating lymphocytes in oesophageal squamous cell carcinoma. TCRdb re-called the PCR reads through MiXCR, storing one row per CDR3 protein. The repertoire includes some 14,000 distinct CDR3 sequences, 45% to 60% of them detected once, and around 10% sits in the top ten. Sequencing used blood. All receptors derive from a female donor with esophageal squamous cell carcinoma.

The V and J genes are TRBV7-6 and TRBJ2-7; D unclear. The J call may be mistaken, given a closer DNA end match to TRBJ2-5. Germline V gene lookup returns CDR1 SGHVS and CDR2 FNYEAQ. This CDR3 is built from 12 residues. The CDR3 bases are TGTGCCAGCAGCTACCTATCGGAGACCCAGTACTTC. It is translated as CASSYLSETQYF.

In its sample, this clonotype was seen many times. The V gene is TRBV15, the J gene TRBJ2-3; no reliable D call. There are 15 residues in the CDR3. Germline lookup yields CDR1 LNHNV and CDR2 YYDKDF (reference sequence). The V and J ends lost 1 base and 0 bases respectively, with 8 bases between them. In DNA form, the CDR3 reads TGTGCCACCAGCAGAGCCTCGAGTAGCACAGATACGCAGTATTTT. Amino acids: CATSRASSSTDTQYF.

The chain recombines TRBV11-1 with TRBJ2-1, with TRBD2 as a possible D gene (6 bases). CDR3 length: 15 amino acids. The germline V and J ends were trimmed by 4 bases and 2 bases, with 12 bases remaining between them. Germline lookup yields CDR1 SGHAT and CDR2 FQDESV (reference sequence). The chain's CDR3 is CASSSRLVPYNEQFF. The CDR3 DNA reads as TGTGCCAGCAGCTCGAGACTAGTCCCCTACAATGAGCAGTTCTTC.

This clonotype was found a few times. The chain recombines TRBV5-1 with TRBJ2-1; 9 positions agree with TRBD1. Trimming cost V 3 bases and J 5 bases; bases outside gene matches: 6. The CDR3 runs 15 residues. Per germline, CDR1 SGHRS and CDR2 YFSETQ. The chain's CDR3 is CASSSGTGSHNEQFF. CDR3 nucleotide sequence: TGCGCCAGCAGCTCCGGGACAGGGTCCCACAATGAGCAGTTCTTC. The complete variable domain, with remaining parts taken from reference TRBV5-1 and TRBJ2-1, reads KAGVTQTPRYLIKTRGQQVTLSCSPISGHRSVSWYQQTPGQGLQFLFEYFSETQRNKGNFPGRFSGRQFSNSRSEMNVSTLELGDSALYLCASSSGTGSHNEQFFGPGTRLTVL.

This clonotype was detected ten times or more. The rearrangement links TRBV18 to TRBJ2-1, with D perhaps TRBD2 (6 bases). V was trimmed by 8 bases and J by 13 bases, leaving 30 bases between them. Germline CDR1 is KGHSH and CDR2 is LQKENI. The CDR3 is 16 residues long. CDR3 DNA sequence: TGTGCCAGCACTACCGACGGCTCCGGGACTGGCATGGGACAGTTCTTC. Its translation is CASTTDGSGTGMGQFF.

Concerning this clonotype: The junction and the germline gene differ at one end; a read error may be behind it. The V gene is TRBV7-6, the J gene TRBJ2-1; the D gene could be TRBD1 or TRBD2 (5 bases each). The CDR3 has 13 residues. Germline V gives CDR1 SGHVS, CDR2 FNYEAQ. DNA of the CDR3: TGTGCTAGCAGCCTTGGGCGAGGGGATGAGCAGTTCTTC. Translation gives CASSLGRGDEQFF.

V is TRBV7-2 and J is TRBJ1-5, with D uncertain. Germline CDR1 SGHTA, CDR2 FQGNSA. The CDR3 runs to 15 residues. V lost 1 base, J lost 5 bases, and 12 bases lay in between. The CDR3 DNA is TGTGCCAGCAGCTTAGTGGCAGGAGAGGATCAGCCCCAGCATTTT. This codes for CASSLVAGEDQPQHF.

This clonotype is labeled medium-sized (0.01 to 0.1%). V gene TRBV5-1 combines with J gene TRBJ2-1; 7 bases match TRBD1. CDR3 size: 15 residues. Germline-derived CDR1 and CDR2 are SGHRS and YFSETQ. Trimming took 0 bases from V and 7 from J; bases not matched to a gene: 7. CDR3 sequence: CASSLADRVGNEQFF. CDR3 nucleotides: TGCGCCAGCAGCTTGGCCGACAGGGTAGGGAATGAGCAGTTCTTC.

This clonotype was found a few times. The genes are TRBV10-2 and TRBJ2-1; the match to TRBD2 covers 11 bases. This CDR3 has 14 residues. Unmatched junction bases numbered 6, after V lost 6 bases and J lost 8 bases. Germline V lookup: CDR1 WSHSY, CDR2 SAAADI. CDR3 in amino acids: CASRVAGGEDEQFF. The CDR3 DNA reads TGCGCCAGCAGGGTAGCGGGAGGGGAGGATGAGCAGTTCTTC.

By share, this clonotype counts as medium-sized. The genes are TRBV6-1 and TRBJ2-1; possibly TRBD2 for D (7 bases). The CDR3 runs to 17 residues. CDR1 is MNHNS and CDR2 is SASEGT in the germline V gene. V was cut by 5 bases and J by 0 bases, with 17 bases left in between. This CDR3 reads CASSSSGEGGSYNEQFF. The CDR3 bases are TGTGCCAGCAGTTCCTCTGGGGAGGGGGGCTCCTACAATGAGCAGTTCTTC.

In its sample, this clonotype was seen many times. The V call is TRBV12-5, the J call TRBJ1-1, with D possibly being TRBD1 (6 bases). The V gene lost 1 base and the J gene lost 2 bases, with 11 bases spanning the gap. There are 15 residues in the CDR3. The germline gives CDR1 LGHNT, CDR2 FRNRAP. The CDR3 protein is CASGLAQGGNTEAFF. The CDR3 DNA follows: TGTGCTAGTGGTTTGGCACAGGGTGGAAACACTGAAGCTTTCTTT.

The rearrangement uses TRBV7-2 and TRBJ2-3, with TRBD2 matching 13 bases. Trimming removed 6 bases from V and 6 bases from J; junction bases left unmatched: 0. Germline V lookup: CDR1 SGHTA, CDR2 FQGNSA. This CDR3 has 13 residues. The chain's CDR3 is CASRLAGGDTQYF. Written as DNA, the CDR3 is TGTGCCAGCAGACTAGCGGGAGGGGATACGCAGTATTTT.

The CDR3 nucleotides read TGTGCCAGCAGCTCGGGACTAGCGGGAGGGCAAGAGACCCAGTACTTC. It translates to CASSSGLAGGQETQYF. The rearrangement joins TRBV7-6 to TRBJ2-1; 16 bases map to TRBD2. Near its end, the DNA agrees better with TRBJ2-5, so the J call may be wrong. The CDR3 is 16 residues long. CDR1 and CDR2 (germline): SGHVS, FNYEAQ.

This clonotype was counted many times. The chain joins TRBV5-4 to TRBJ2-5; D is tentatively TRBD1 or TRBD2 (5 bases each). Looked up from germline, CDR1 is SGHNT and CDR2 is YYREEE (reference sequence). The CDR3 totals 15 residues. V was clipped by 3 bases and J by 5 bases, with 17 bases between them. CDR3 bases: TGTGCCAGCAGCTCGGGGACCCGCCTCGAGGAGACCCAGTACTTC. Its protein product is CASSSGTRLEETQYF.

Comment on this clonotype: This CDR3 is missing its conserved last phenylalanine or tryptophan, likely due to a read error. Because the CDR3's place on the DNA is in doubt, the DNA is left out and the CDR3 is given as listed by TCRdb. This chain joins TRBV6-8 and TRBJ2-7; the D call of TRBD1 is as the table states it, not checked on the DNA. Germline CDR1 reads MNHGY; CDR2 reads SAAAGT. The CDR3 extends over 15 residues, inclusive of both ends. CDR3 in amino acids: CASSYRTRDVYTFGS.

The CDR3 nucleotides are TGTGCTAGTGGTTTGATAGAGACCCAGTACTTC. It codes for CASGLIETQYF. This chain joins TRBV12-5 and TRBJ2-5; D is undetermined. The V and J ends lost 2 bases and 4 bases respectively, with 2 bases between them. The germline V gene encodes CDR1 LGHNT and CDR2 FRNRAP. The CDR3 consists of 11 residues.

Judged by abundance, this clonotype is medium-sized (0.01 to 0.1%). This sequence joins TRBV11-2 and TRBJ2-7, with TRBD1 matching 10 bases. Germline CDR1 SGHAT, CDR2 FQNNGV. This CDR3 is 18 amino acids long. V lost 1 base and J lost 3; bases outside the gene matches: 12. CDR3 DNA: TGTGCCAGCAGCTTAGTACCCCCGCGACAGGGGGCTTTCTACGAGCAGTACTTC. Its translation is CASSLVPPRQGAFYEQYF.

In its sample, this clonotype was seen a few times. The chain combines TRBV2 with TRBJ2-5; D might be TRBD2 (5 bases). Germline values: CDR1 SNHLY, CDR2 FYNNEI. The CDR3 runs 13 residues. V was shortened by 5 bases and J by 1 base, with 8 bases between the two germline ends. CDR3 sequence reads: CASSRTPQETQYF. The CDR3 coding sequence is TGTGCCAGCAGTAGGACTCCCCAAGAGACCCAGTACTTC.

V usage is TRBV7-3 and J usage is TRBJ2-4, with D perhaps TRBD2 (5 bases). The J call is doubtful: the DNA matches TRBJ2-6 better. The CDR3 has 15 residues. Germline CDR1 SGHTA, CDR2 FQGTGA. CDR3 region: CASSLRETGANVLTF. CDR3 nucleotide sequence: TGTGCCAGCAGCTTGAGGGAGACTGGGGCCAACGTCCTGACTTTC.

The rearrangement joins TRBV4-2 to TRBJ1-5; the D gene is possibly TRBD1 (6 bases). Germline CDR1 reads LGHNA; CDR2 reads YNFKEQ. The CDR3 consists of 14 residues. Trimming cost V 0 bases and J 5 bases, with 8 bases left between them. CDR3 amino acids: CASSQDRGDQPQHF. The CDR3 DNA follows: TGTGCCAGCAGCCAAGACAGGGGTGATCAGCCCCAGCATTTT.

This rearrangement joins TRBV7-4 to TRBJ1-6, with 7 bases identical to TRBD1. This CDR3 spans 15 amino acids. Germline CDR1 and CDR2: SGHVT and SQSDAQ. V lost 6 bases, J lost 9 bases, and 11 bases stayed unmatched. CDR3 in amino acids: CASSRQGLIVSPLHF. The CDR3 region has the DNA TGTGCCAGCAGTCGACAGGGTCTAATAGTTTCACCCCTCCACTTT.

This clonotype was found once. The rearrangement links TRBV28 to TRBJ2-5; D perhaps matches TRBD1 (5 bases). The J call may be in error: the DNA end matches TRBJ2-7 better. In germline, CDR1 is MDHEN, CDR2 SYDVKM. The CDR3 runs 16 residues. The CDR3 DNA follows: TGTGCCAGCAGTTTTAACAGGTGGCCTGTTTCCTACGAGCAGTACTTC. Translation gives CASSFNRWPVSYEQYF.

Ten or more counts support this clonotype. It may be a read error: a sequence one base away is much more abundant. This sequence joins TRBV11-2 and TRBJ2-5, with D possibly TRBD2 on 5 matching bases. The V gene lost 1 base and the J gene lost 11 bases, with 20 bases spanning the gap. The germline CDR1 and CDR2 sequences are SGHAT and FQNNGV. The CDR3 is made up of 15 amino acids. The CDR3 DNA is TGTGCCAGCAGCTTAGTCGGGGTTAGCGCCAATGAGCAGTACTTC. It translates to CASSLVGVSANEQYF.

This sequence joins TRBV7-9 and TRBJ2-3; 9 nucleotides match TRBD1. The end of the DNA fits TRBJ2-7 better, so the J call may be wrong. The germline gives CDR1 SEHNR, CDR2 FQNEAQ (reference sequence). The CDR3 sequence is 14 residues long. The CDR3 nucleotides are TGTGCCACCTTACGGGACAGGGTGGATAGTGAGCAGTACTTC. Its protein is CATLRDRVDSEQYF.

The V gene is TRBV6-2 or TRBV6-3, the J gene TRBJ2-6, with TRBD2 matching 11 bases. Judging by the DNA end, TRBJ2-1 fits better; the J call may be wrong. The germline gives CDR1 MNHEY, CDR2 SVGEGT. The CDR3 runs to 19 residues. CDR3 bases: TGTGCCAGCAGTTACACCCGACTAGCGGGGCACCAATACTATTACGAGCAGTTCTTC. Amino acid sequence: CASSYTRLAGHQYYYEQFF.

The table lists this clonotype with many counts. The chain carries TRBV18 and TRBJ1-1; 7 bases line up with TRBD1. Germline trimming cut 3 bases from V and 1 base from J; bases unmatched to any gene: 2. The CDR3 length is 14 residues. Germline V lookup: CDR1 KGHSH, CDR2 LQKENI. CDR3 DNA: TGTGCCAGCTCACCGGGACAGCGGAACACTGAAGCTTTCTTT. Translation: CASSPGQRNTEAFF. The full variable domain, with the rest looked up from reference TRBV18 and TRBJ1-1, is NAGVMQNPRHLVRRRGQEARLRCSPMKGHSHVYWYRQLPEEGLKFMVYLQKENIIDESGMPKERFSAEFPKEGPSILRIQQVVRGDSAAYFCASSPGQRNTEAFFGQGTRLTVV.

This clonotype is labeled medium-sized (0.01 to 0.1%). The chain couples TRBV6-1 to TRBJ1-3, with no clear D. Germline V gene data show CDR1 as MNHNS and CDR2 as SASEGT. The CDR3 has 13 amino acids. The ends were cut back, 1 base at V and 3 bases at J, with 4 bases in the middle. The CDR3 region has the DNA TGTGCCAGCAGTGAAGGTGGTGGAAACACCATATATTTT. It specifies CASSEGGGNTIYF.

J is TRBJ2-3 and V is TRBV7-3; D remains unclear. Deletions cut 5 bases from V and 4 bases from J, with 7 bases between. CDR3 length equals 12 residues. Germline lookup yields CDR1 SGHTA and CDR2 FQGTGA. Written as DNA, the CDR3 is TGTGCCAGCAGCCGAACAGCAGATACGCAGTATTTT. Its translation: CASSRTADTQYF. The whole variable domain, remainder taken from reference TRBV7-3 and TRBJ2-3, is GAGVSQTPSNKVTEKGKYVELRCDPISGHTALYWYRQSLGQGPEFLIYFQGTGAADDSGLPNDRFFAVRPEGSVSTLKIQRTERGDSAVYLCASSRTADTQYFGPGTRLTVL.